The 15 T cell receptor beta chains in this list originate from one sample, sequenced in a study of blood T cells in healthy people across ages. PCR was performed a second time for roughly 7 to 12 cycles using a sample-barcoded 5' primer and a J-beta primer mix. One entry per CDR3 protein, called by TCRdb with MiXCR from the 5' RACE reads. Here the sample spans hundreds of thousands of distinct CDR3 sequences, approximately 31% being singletons. Sequencing was done on a sample of blood. The receptors were sampled from a woman of 80 years or more in good health.

This clonotype was counted at least ten times. The gene calls are TRBV4-2 and TRBJ1-6; 9 bases agree with TRBD1. This CDR3 is built from 15 residues. CDR1 is LGHNA, CDR2 YNFKEQ, per germline. The trim removed 0 bases at V and 8 bases at J, leaving 2 bases unmatched. CDR3 DNA sequence: TGTGCCAGCAGCCAAGACCGGGACAGGGATTCACCCCTCCACTTT. This encodes CASSQDRDRDSPLHF.

The DNA for the CDR3 is TGTGCCAGCAGCCAAGAGCGGGGCCGGACTGAAGCTTTCTTT. It yields the protein CASSQERGRTEAFF. The rearrangement uses TRBV4-2 and TRBJ1-1; weak D call: TRBD1 (5 bases). The CDR3 has 14 residues. Germline V gives CDR1 LGHNA, CDR2 YNFKEQ. Trimming shortened V by 0 bases and J by 5 bases, and 10 bases separated the two germline ends.

The DNA for the CDR3 is TGTGCCAGCAGTGAAGGATTCGGGACTTACTTATACAATGAGCAGTTCTTC. It encodes CASSEGFGTYLYNEQFF. The V call is TRBV6-4, the J call TRBJ2-1, with D possibly being TRBD2 (6 bases). Trimming stripped 3 bases from V and 4 bases from J, with 19 bases between. Germline V CDR1 and CDR2: MRHNA, SNTAGT. This CDR3 spans 17 amino acids.

This clonotype has only a few counts. A much larger clone is a single base away; this may be a read error. The V and J genes are TRBV3-1 and TRBJ2-3; D perhaps matches TRBD2 (6 bases). The V gene lost 7 bases and the J gene lost 7 bases, with 21 bases spanning the gap. The CDR3 runs 15 residues. From germline, CDR1 is LGHDT and CDR2 YNNKEL (reference sequence). CDR3 protein: CASTRGGEAIHTQYF. CDR3 nucleotides: TGTGCCAGCACCCGCGGTGGGGAGGCCATACATACGCAGTATTTT.

CDR3 DNA sequence: TGCGCCAGCTCCCAAGGGGACGGGGGGCCTCTAGATACGCAGTATTTT. Its protein is CASSQGDGGPLDTQYF. The rearrangement joins TRBV4-3 to TRBJ2-3; the D gene is possibly TRBD2 (7 bases). The germline CDR1 and CDR2 sequences are LGHNA and YSLEER. The CDR3 loop spans 16 amino acids. The ends were cut back, 8 bases at V and 5 bases at J, with 23 bases in the middle.

This clonotype was detected only once. This chain connects TRBV6-5 to TRBJ1-2; 9 bases map to TRBD1. Unmatched junction bases numbered 3, after V lost 3 bases and J lost 7 bases. The germline CDR1 and CDR2 sequences are MNHEY and SVGAGI. The CDR3 is 13 amino acids. This chain's CDR3 is CASSYTDRGGYTF. CDR3 DNA sequence: TGTGCCAGCAGTTATACGGACAGGGGTGGCTACACCTTC.

The rearrangement uses TRBV18 and TRBJ1-1, with TRBD1 as a possible D gene (6 bases). Germline V lookup: CDR1 KGHSH, CDR2 LQKENI. The CDR3 spans 12 residues. V lost 1 base and J lost 7, with 7 bases in between. The CDR3 DNA follows: TGTGCCAGCTCACCACAGGACAGTGAAGCTTTCTTT. It codes for CASSPQDSEAFF.

This clonotype was counted at least ten times. This chain connects TRBV4-2 to TRBJ2-1; 7 bases match TRBD1. V trimming: 5 bases; J trimming: 0 bases; junction bases outside the gene matches: 10. The CDR3 consists of 17 residues. Germline V gene data show CDR1 as LGHNA and CDR2 as YNFKEQ. The CDR3: CASSGYRGRSSYNEQFF. The CDR3 DNA reads as TGTGCCAGCAGCGGATATAGGGGGCGAAGCTCCTACAATGAGCAGTTCTTC.

As to this clonotype: With a much larger clone just one base away, this may be a read error. J is TRBJ1-5 and V is TRBV20-1; TRBD1 is a possible D gene (5 bases). The germline gives CDR1 DFQATT, CDR2 SNEGSKA (reference sequence). Trimming shortened V by 7 bases and J by 3 bases, and 22 bases separated the two germline ends. The CDR3 is made up of 16 amino acids. CDR3 nucleotides: TGCAGTGTTCCCCTGAGGGCAGGGAATAACAATCAGCCCCAGCATTTT. As protein: CSVPLRAGNNNQPQHF.

On this clonotype: A read error is possible here, since a much larger clone lies one base away. The chain's CDR3 is CASSPRTGQSPYNEQFF. In nucleotides, the CDR3 is TGTGCCAGCAGCCCGCGGACAGGCCAAAGCCCCTACAATGAGCAGTTCTTC. V usage is TRBV5-4 and J usage is TRBJ2-1, with TRBD1 matching over 7 bases. The germline CDR1 and CDR2 sequences are SGHNT and YYREEE (reference sequence). This CDR3 has 17 amino acids. The J segment lost 2 bases and the V segment lost 4 bases, leaving 12 bases of the junction unmatched.

This clonotype has only a few counts. The chain links TRBV19 to TRBJ1-5; no firm D call. CDR1 and CDR2 (germline): LNHDA, SQIVND (reference sequence). This CDR3 comprises 16 residues. V was pared by 1 base and J by 2 bases, with 12 bases between. CDR3 loop: CASSIVSLEGNQPQHF. CDR3 DNA sequence: TGTGCCAGTAGTATAGTCAGTTTGGAGGGCAATCAGCCCCAGCATTTT.

This chain joins TRBV11-3 and TRBJ2-3; 13 bases line up with TRBD2. CDR1 and CDR2 from the germline V gene are SGHNT and YENEEA. V trimming: 4 bases; J trimming: 6 bases; junction bases outside the gene matches: 10. This CDR3 comprises 17 residues. DNA for the CDR3: TGTGCCAGCAGCTCCGGGACTAGCGGGGCCCTGGTGGATACGCAGTATTTT. Translating gives CASSSGTSGALVDTQYF.

Concerning this clonotype itself: A much larger clonotype is one base distant, so this may be a read error. The V call is TRBV6-5, the J call TRBJ2-5; the D is unclear. The ends were cut back, 6 bases at V and 11 bases at J, with 16 bases in the middle. Germline CDR1 is MNHEY and CDR2 is SVGAGI. The CDR3 has 12 residues. The CDR3 bases are TGTGCCAGCAGCGGTGAATTGGGTGAGCAGTACTTC. It is translated as CASSGELGEQYF.

Details on this clonotype: Just one base apart from a much larger clone, this may be a read error. The chain recombines TRBV3-1 with TRBJ2-6; D is perhaps TRBD1 (6 bases). The CDR3 runs 18 residues. In germline, CDR1 is LGHDT, CDR2 YNNKEL (reference sequence). CDR3 protein: CASSPTLGHNSGANVRTF. The CDR3 bases are TGTGCCAGCAGCCCAACCCTGGGACACAACTCTGGGGCCAACGTCCGGACTTTC.

J is TRBJ2-3 and V is TRBV9, with 7 bases that match TRBD2. There are 15 residues in the CDR3. Germline V lookup: CDR1 SGDLS, CDR2 YYNGEE. V lost 1 base, J lost 2 bases, and 4 bases stayed unmatched. CDR3 sequence (DNA): TGTGCCAGCAGCGTAACGGGACTACCCACAGATACGCAGTATTTT. This gives the protein CASSVTGLPTDTQYF.